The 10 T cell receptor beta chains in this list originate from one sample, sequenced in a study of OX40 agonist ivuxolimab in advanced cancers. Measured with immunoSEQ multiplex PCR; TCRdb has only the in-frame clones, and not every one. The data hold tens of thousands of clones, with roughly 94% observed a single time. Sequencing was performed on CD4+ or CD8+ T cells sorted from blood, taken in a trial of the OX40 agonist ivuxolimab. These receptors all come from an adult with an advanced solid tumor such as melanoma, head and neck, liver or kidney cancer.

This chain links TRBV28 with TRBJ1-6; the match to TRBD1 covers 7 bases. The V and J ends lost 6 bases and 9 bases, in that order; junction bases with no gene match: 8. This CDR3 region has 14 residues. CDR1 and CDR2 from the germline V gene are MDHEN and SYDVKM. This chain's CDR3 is CASSLTGSGSPLHF. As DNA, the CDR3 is TGTGCCAGCAGCTTGACAGGGTCCGGTTCACCCCTCCACTTT.

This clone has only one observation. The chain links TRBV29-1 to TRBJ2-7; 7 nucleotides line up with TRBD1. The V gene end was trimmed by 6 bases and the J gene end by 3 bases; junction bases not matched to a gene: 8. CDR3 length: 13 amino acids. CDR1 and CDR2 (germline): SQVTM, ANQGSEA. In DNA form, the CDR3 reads TGCAGCGTGATCCCGGCAGGGGGCTACGAGCAGTACTTC. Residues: CSVIPAGGYEQYF.

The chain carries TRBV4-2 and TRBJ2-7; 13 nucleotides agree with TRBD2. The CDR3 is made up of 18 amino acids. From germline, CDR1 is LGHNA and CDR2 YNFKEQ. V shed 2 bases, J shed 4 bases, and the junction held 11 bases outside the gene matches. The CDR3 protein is CASSQNSRGLAGWYEQYF. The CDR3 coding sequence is TGTGCCAGCAGCCAAAACTCCCGGGGACTAGCGGGATGGTACGAGCAGTACTTC.

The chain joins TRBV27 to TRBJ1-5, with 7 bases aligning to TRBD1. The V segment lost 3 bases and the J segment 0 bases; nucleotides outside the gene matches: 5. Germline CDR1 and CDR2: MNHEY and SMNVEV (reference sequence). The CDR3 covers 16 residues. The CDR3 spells CASSLWAGGSNQPQHF. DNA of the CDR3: TGTGCCAGCAGTTTGTGGGCAGGGGGTAGCAATCAGCCCCAGCATTTT.

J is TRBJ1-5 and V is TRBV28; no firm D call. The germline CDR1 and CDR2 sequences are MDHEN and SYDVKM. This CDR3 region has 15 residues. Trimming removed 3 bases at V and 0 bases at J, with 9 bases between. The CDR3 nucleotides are TGTGCCAGCAGTTTTTCCCTTTATAGCAATCAGCCCCAGCATTTT. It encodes CASSFSLYSNQPQHF.

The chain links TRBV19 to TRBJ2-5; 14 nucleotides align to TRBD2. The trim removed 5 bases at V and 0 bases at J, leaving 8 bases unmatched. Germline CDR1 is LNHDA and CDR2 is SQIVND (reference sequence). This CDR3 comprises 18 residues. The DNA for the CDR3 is TGTGCCAGTAGTCTAGGGACTAGCGGGAGAAGGGACCAAGAGACCCAGTACTTC. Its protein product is CASSLGTSGRRDQETQYF.

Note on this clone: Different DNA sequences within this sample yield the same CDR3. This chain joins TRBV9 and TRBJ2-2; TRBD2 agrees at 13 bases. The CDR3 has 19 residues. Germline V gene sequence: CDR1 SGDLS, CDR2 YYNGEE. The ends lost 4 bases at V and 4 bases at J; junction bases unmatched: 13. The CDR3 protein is CASSFPPGLAGVSTGELFF. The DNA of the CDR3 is TGTGCCAGCAGCTTTCCACCCGGACTAGCGGGGGTTAGCACCGGGGAGCTGTTTTTT. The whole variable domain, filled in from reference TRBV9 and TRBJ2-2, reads DSGVTQTPKHLITATGQRVTLRCSPRSGDLSVYWYQQSLDQGLQFLIQYYNGEERAKGNILERFSAQQFPDLHSELNLSSLELGDSALYFCASSFPPGLAGVSTGELFFGEGSRLTVL.

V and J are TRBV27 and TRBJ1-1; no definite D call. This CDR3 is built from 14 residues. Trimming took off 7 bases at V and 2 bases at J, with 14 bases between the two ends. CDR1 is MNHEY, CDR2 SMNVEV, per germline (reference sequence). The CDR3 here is CASKVLGSNTEAFF. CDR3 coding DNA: TGTGCCAGCAAAGTCCTGGGGTCAAACACTGAAGCTTTCTTT.

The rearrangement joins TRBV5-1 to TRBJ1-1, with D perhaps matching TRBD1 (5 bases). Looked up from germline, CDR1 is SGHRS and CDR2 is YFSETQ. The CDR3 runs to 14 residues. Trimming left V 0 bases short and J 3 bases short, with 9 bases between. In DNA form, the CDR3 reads TGCGCCAGCAGCTTGGAAGGGGACTACACTGAAGCTTTCTTT. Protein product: CASSLEGDYTEAFF.

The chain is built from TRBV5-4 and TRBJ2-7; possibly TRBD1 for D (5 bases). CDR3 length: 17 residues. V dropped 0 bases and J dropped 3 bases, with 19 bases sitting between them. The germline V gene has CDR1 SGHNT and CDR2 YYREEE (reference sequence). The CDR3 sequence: CASSLGPPGGANYEQYF. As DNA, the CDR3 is TGTGCCAGCAGCTTGGGACCCCCGGGTGGGGCCAACTACGAGCAGTACTTC.